This TCR beta chain was sequenced during a study of CD8 T cells in Susac syndrome. Reverse transcription of roughly 0.45 to 1 ug RNA was performed with random hexamers. immunoSEQ multiplex PCR amplified TCR beta CDR3 across 54 Vbeta, 13 Jbeta. MiXCR, applied by TCRdb to the immunoSEQ multiplex PCR reads, yields one record per CDR3 protein. The sample gives 130,000 to 150,000 distinct CDR3 sequences, around 94% of which show up once; 0.25% to 0.3% is in the top ten. The CDR3 consists of 11 residues. CDR1 and CDR2 from the germline V gene are MNHEY and SVGAGI. The J segment lost 7 bases and the V segment lost 8 bases, leaving 4 bases of the junction unmatched.

The TCR originated in a human donor in good health. The V and J genes are TRBV6-5 and TRBJ1-1; TRBD1 matches 7 bases. What was sequenced was CD8+ T cells from PBMCs. This CDR3 reads CASAQGDEAFF. CDR3 DNA sequence: TGTGCCAGCGCGCAGGGGGATGAAGCTTTCTTT.